This TCR beta chain was recorded in a study of shared clonotypes between healthy human individuals. On this clone itself: The identical CDR3 is also encoded by other nucleotide sequences in the sample.

Profiled with immunoSEQ multiplex PCR; TCRdb holds only in-frame clones, not every one. The data contain about 2.4 million clones, 93% of them singletons. The CDR3 runs to 14 residues. Looked up from germline, CDR1 is SEHNR and CDR2 is FQNEAQ (reference sequence). Trimming cost V 3 bases and J 3 bases; bases outside gene matches: 4. The V call is TRBV7-9, the J call TRBJ1-1; 7 nucleotides agree with TRBD1. The sequencing sample was made of naive CD4+ T cells from PBMCs. Specified subset: CD45RA+ positively selected. This TCR was sampled from a man between 18 and 35 years old in good health. Some clones in this sample may be carry-over from other donors' samples. The CDR3 protein is CASSFDRVYTEAFF. In DNA form, the CDR3 reads TGTGCCAGCAGCTTCGACAGGGTTTACACTGAAGCTTTCTTT. The variable domain in full, completed from reference TRBV7-9 and TRBJ1-1, reads DTGVSQNPRHKITKRGQNVTFRCDPISEHNRLYWYRQTLGQGPEFLTYFQNEAQLEKSRLLSDRFSAERPKGSFSTLEIQRTEQGDSAMYLCASSFDRVYTEAFFGQGTRLTVV.